One T cell receptor (beta chain) is described in this entry. Its antigen is unidentified. Produced via immunoSEQ multiplex PCR; TCRdb's table is partial and in-frame only. The sample yields 150,000 or so clones, approximately 90% seen once. This sample is part of a study of T cell responses to AZD1222 COVID-19 vaccine. General observations from the study: Without day 14 samples, only post-peak T cell repertoires were studied. Within unmutated variant regions lay the reported targets of nearly half of spike-specific TCRs. Following two doses of AZD1222, Spike-specific TCR breadth and depth rose.

Timing groups of about 4 and about 12 weeks for second doses were pooled. Germline V gene sequence: CDR1 ENHRY, CDR2 SYGVKD. V gave up 0 bases and J gave up 7 bases; unmatched junction bases: 5. The CDR3 runs to 15 residues. V and J are TRBV10-3 and TRBJ2-1; 8 bases agree with TRBD2. The clonotype comes from an adult who received the AZD1222 COVID-19 vaccine. The specimen was peripheral blood, collected 28 days after the second AZD1222 dose. The CDR3, as DNA: TGTGCCATCAGTGAGTCCCGGGAGGGCCGAAATGAGCAGTTCTTC. As protein: CAISESREGRNEQFF.